The 25 T cell receptor beta chains listed next were all sequenced from one sample in a study of T cell changes during pregnancy in multiple sclerosis. The data were produced by immunoSEQ multiplex PCR, yet TCRdb's version contains in-frame clones alone and is incomplete. The data contain some 80,000 clones, about 92% of them singletons. The sample was peripheral blood, taken before pregnancy. All receptors derive from a female donor with multiple sclerosis, enrolled in a pregnancy study.

The CDR3 nucleotides read TGTGCCAGCAGTTACGGCAGGACTAACACTGAAGCTTTCTTT. It encodes CASSYGRTNTEAFF. V is TRBV6-5 and J is TRBJ1-1, with D unresolved. Trimming shortened V by 2 bases and J by 2 bases, and 9 bases separated the two germline ends. CDR3 length equals 14 residues. Germline lookup yields CDR1 MNHEY and CDR2 SVGAGI.

This chain joins TRBV28 and TRBJ2-7; TRBD1 matches 9 bases. The trim removed 4 bases at V and 3 bases at J, leaving 10 bases unmatched. CDR1 is MDHEN and CDR2 is SYDVKM in the germline V gene. The CDR3 extends over 16 amino acids. CDR3 sequence reads: CASSSGRTGEFYEQYF. DNA for the CDR3: TGTGCCAGCAGTTCTGGTCGGACAGGGGAGTTCTACGAGCAGTACTTC.

The rearrangement links TRBV10-3 to TRBJ2-2, with 7 bases matching TRBD1. V gave up 7 bases and J gave up 1 base; unmatched junction bases: 3. From germline, CDR1 is ENHRY and CDR2 SYGVKD. This CDR3 is 14 amino acids long. CDR3 residues: CAITGTVNTGELFF. CDR3 nucleotides: TGTGCCATCACGGGGACAGTGAACACCGGGGAGCTGTTTTTT.

The chain couples TRBV28 to TRBJ2-7; 10 positions agree with TRBD1. The germline CDR1 and CDR2 sequences are MDHEN and SYDVKM. The CDR3 has 15 amino acids. With 2 bases clipped from V and 3 bases from J, the junction kept 4 bases outside the gene matches. CDR3 region: CASSLPGDRGYEQYF. The CDR3 DNA follows: TGTGCCAGCAGTTTACCAGGGGACAGGGGCTACGAGCAGTACTTC.

This clone was counted only a few times. The V and J genes are TRBV5-8 and TRBJ2-7; 7 nucleotides agree with TRBD1. V lost 1 base to trimming and J lost 0 bases; unmatched junction nucleotides: 7. Germline CDR1 SGHTS, CDR2 YDEGEE. The CDR3 has 16 residues. The CDR3 bases are TGTGCCAGCAGCTTGCCGGGACAGCAGGTCTCCTACGAGCAGTACTTC. This encodes CASSLPGQQVSYEQYF.

The chain uses TRBV19 and TRBJ2-5; 7 bases are a match to TRBD2. Trimming at V came to 5 bases and at J to 3 bases, leaving 6 bases not matched to a gene. CDR3 length: 14 amino acids. The germline gives CDR1 LNHDA, CDR2 SQIVND (reference sequence). The CDR3 protein is CASSGRGPKETQYF. CDR3 nucleotides: TGTGCCAGTAGTGGGAGGGGTCCAAAAGAGACCCAGTACTTC.

The chain couples TRBV9 to TRBJ1-2; 8 nucleotides match TRBD1. V shed 3 bases and J 3 bases; nucleotides not matched to a gene: 4. The germline V gene has CDR1 SGDLS and CDR2 YYNGEE. The CDR3 is 14 amino acids. This CDR3 is CASSGTGPYYGYTF. In DNA form, the CDR3 reads TGTGCCAGCAGCGGGACAGGGCCCTACTATGGCTACACCTTC.

V gene TRBV4-1 combines with J gene TRBJ2-1; 9 nucleotides align to TRBD2. The CDR3 runs to 16 residues. V lost 4 bases to trimming and J lost 4 bases; unmatched junction nucleotides: 8. Per the germline V gene, CDR1 is MGHRA and CDR2 is YSYEKL. The CDR3, as DNA: TGCGCCAGCAGCCCTTTAGGCGGGAGGGCTTACAATGAGCAGTTCTTC. Its protein product is CASSPLGGRAYNEQFF.

This clone has a single count. The chain uses TRBV6-6 and TRBJ1-3; D not certain. The CDR3 covers 15 residues. V shed 2 bases and J shed 0 bases, with 8 bases lying between them. Germline assignment: CDR1 MNHNY and CDR2 SVGAGI (reference sequence). The CDR3 region has the DNA TGTGCCAGCAGTTACCCGGGTATCTCTGGAAACACCATATATTTT. Translation: CASSYPGISGNTIYF.

The chain uses TRBV29-1 and TRBJ1-1; 9 bases line up with TRBD1. CDR3 size: 13 residues. J lost 5 bases, V lost 5 bases, and 6 bases had no gene match. Germline CDR1 reads SQVTM; CDR2 reads ANQGSEA. CDR3 in DNA: TGCAGCGTTTGTCCTGACAGGGGGACTGAAGCTTTCTTT. This sequence encodes CSVCPDRGTEAFF.

The J gene is TRBJ2-5, the V gene TRBV5-8, with TRBD1 matching over 7 bases. The CDR3 has 15 amino acids. J gave up 4 bases and V 4 bases, and 10 bases lay outside the gene matches. CDR1 and CDR2 (germline): SGHTS, YDEGEE. CDR3 sequence (DNA): TGTGCCAGCAGCACCGGGACAGTCGAGGCAGAGACCCAGTACTTC. Residues: CASSTGTVEAETQYF.

The count of this clone is one. The CDR3 protein is CASSLEGFAETQYF. For the CDR3, the DNA is TGTGCCAGCAGCTTGGAGGGGTTCGCCGAGACCCAGTACTTC. The genes are TRBV7-2 and TRBJ2-5, with a tentative D call TRBD2 (6 bases). The CDR3 consists of 14 residues. In germline, CDR1 is SGHTA, CDR2 FQGNSA. V was trimmed by 3 bases and J by 5 bases, leaving 13 bases between them. Full variable domain (remainder filled in from reference TRBV7-2 and TRBJ2-5): GAGVSQSPSNKVTEKGKDVELRCDPISGHTALYWYRQSLGQGLEFLIYFQGNSAPDKSGLPSDRFSAERTGGSVSTLTIQRTQQEDSAVYLCASSLEGFAETQYFGPGTRLLVL.

This chain links TRBV15 with TRBJ2-3, with D possibly TRBD1 on 5 matching bases. Deletions cut 3 bases from V and 1 base from J, with 11 bases between. Germline-derived CDR1 and CDR2 are LNHNV and YYDKDF (reference sequence). The CDR3 length is 15 residues. The CDR3 loop reads CATSRGQLRTDTQYF. CDR3 coding DNA: TGTGCCACCAGCAGGGGGCAGCTACGCACAGATACGCAGTATTTT.

V is TRBV27 and J is TRBJ2-5; 7 bases match TRBD1. The CDR3 length is 17 residues. Trimming at V came to 0 bases and at J to 5 bases, leaving 12 bases not matched to a gene. CDR1 is MNHEY, CDR2 SMNVEV, per germline (reference sequence). CDR3 sequence reads: CASSLSPGQELWETQYF. The CDR3 nucleotides read TGTGCCAGCAGTTTATCCCCCGGACAGGAACTGTGGGAGACCCAGTACTTC.

The rearrangement links TRBV7-6 to TRBJ2-5, with 9 positions matching TRBD2. Unmatched junction bases numbered 10, after V lost 4 bases and J lost 4 bases. Germline values: CDR1 SGHVS, CDR2 FNYEAQ. This CDR3 is 16 amino acids long. The CDR3 region has the DNA TGTGCCAGCAGCTCCTTGGGAGCGGGAGGACGAGAGACCCAGTACTTC. Translated, it gives CASSSLGAGGRETQYF.

This chain connects TRBV2 to TRBJ2-2; 7 bases are a match to TRBD2. J gave up 6 bases and V 7 bases, and 11 bases lay outside the gene matches. Germline loops: CDR1 SNHLY, CDR2 FYNNEI. This CDR3 contains 15 residues. The CDR3 DNA is TGTGCCAGCACTCCCCGTGTGGGAGGGTCCGGGGAGCTGTTTTTT. Protein: CASTPRVGGSGELFF.

The gene calls are TRBV2 and TRBJ2-1; 9 positions agree with TRBD2. Germline CDR1 is SNHLY and CDR2 is FYNNEI. With 8 bases clipped from V and 13 bases from J, the junction kept 3 bases outside the gene matches. The CDR3 is 10 residues long. The chain's CDR3 is CASGTSRQFF. For the CDR3, the DNA is TGTGCCAGCGGGACTAGCAGACAGTTCTTC.

The V and J genes are TRBV7-2 and TRBJ2-1; possible D gene TRBD2, 9 bases. Germline CDR1 SGHTA, CDR2 FQGNSA. Deletions cut 4 bases from V and 9 bases from J, with 25 bases between. The CDR3 is 17 residues long. CDR3: CASSSGQGASGTSEQFF. Written as DNA, the CDR3 is TGTGCCAGCAGCTCAGGCCAGGGGGCTAGCGGGACCAGTGAGCAGTTCTTC. Complete variable domain (other parts from reference TRBV7-2 and TRBJ2-1): GAGVSQSPSNKVTEKGKDVELRCDPISGHTALYWYRQSLGQGLEFLIYFQGNSAPDKSGLPSDRFSAERTGGSVSTLTIQRTQQEDSAVYLCASSSGQGASGTSEQFFGPGTRLTVL.

This clone was observed once. J is TRBJ2-3 and V is TRBV13, with 7 bases that match TRBD2. The V segment lost 5 bases and the J segment 6 bases; nucleotides outside the gene matches: 8. The germline gives CDR1 PRHDT, CDR2 FYEKMQ (reference sequence). This CDR3 comprises 14 residues. The CDR3 DNA reads TGTGCCAGCAGCCCTCCCCGGGGGGTGGATACGCAGTATTTT. Protein sequence: CASSPPRGVDTQYF.

The rearrangement joins TRBV7-2 to TRBJ2-2; TRBD2 agrees at 10 bases. The CDR3 extends over 16 amino acids. With V trimmed by 1 base and J by 9 bases, 8 bases remained unmatched. Germline-derived CDR1 and CDR2 are SGHTA and FQGNSA. The CDR3 region has the DNA TGTGCCAGCAGCTTAGGTGCTAGCGGGAGAGGAAGGGAGCTGTTTTTT. It yields the protein CASSLGASGRGRELFF.

The chain uses TRBV25-1 and TRBJ2-7; D remains unclear. Germline CDR1 MGHDK, CDR2 SYGVNS. The CDR3 is 13 amino acids. Trimming stripped 4 bases from V and 3 bases from J, with 10 bases between. CDR3 loop: CASSGHHDYEQYF. In nucleotides, the CDR3 is TGTGCCAGCAGTGGGCACCATGACTACGAGCAGTACTTC.

The chain links TRBV15 to TRBJ2-2; 8 bases map to TRBD2. Looked up from germline, CDR1 is LNHNV and CDR2 is YYDKDF (reference sequence). This CDR3 comprises 15 residues. V dropped 3 bases and J dropped 7; count of bases not matched to a gene: 7. CDR3 residues: CATSSRTSWGGELFF. CDR3 DNA sequence: TGTGCCACCAGCAGTCGGACTAGCTGGGGCGGGGAGCTGTTTTTT.

The V and J genes are TRBV14 and TRBJ2-5, with a tentative D call TRBD2 (5 bases). This CDR3 comprises 17 residues. CDR1 is SGHDN, CDR2 FVKESK, per germline. V lost 0 bases to trimming and J lost 7 bases, with 21 bases between them. The CDR3 loop reads CASSQDTGSVARRTQYF. The CDR3 region has the DNA TGTGCCAGCAGCCAAGATACGGGGTCGGTGGCCCGAAGGACCCAGTACTTC.

V is TRBV5-5 and J is TRBJ2-7; D may be TRBD1 (5 bases). The CDR3 has 15 residues. The V and J ends lost 4 bases and 3 bases respectively, with 17 bases between them. The germline gives CDR1 SGHKS, CDR2 YYEKEE (reference sequence). The CDR3 reads CASSLTGGHYYEQYF. The CDR3 DNA is TGTGCCAGCAGCCTGACCGGTGGACATTACTACGAGCAGTACTTC.

This clone appeared a single time. This sequence joins TRBV29-1 and TRBJ2-1, with 7 bases aligning to TRBD2. CDR1 is SQVTM, CDR2 ANQGSEA, per germline. The J segment lost 3 bases and the V segment lost 0 bases, leaving 8 bases of the junction unmatched. The length of the CDR3 is 16 residues. This CDR3 is CSVEDGGRAVYNEQFF. The CDR3 DNA reads as TGCAGCGTTGAAGATGGGGGGAGGGCAGTCTACAATGAGCAGTTCTTC.